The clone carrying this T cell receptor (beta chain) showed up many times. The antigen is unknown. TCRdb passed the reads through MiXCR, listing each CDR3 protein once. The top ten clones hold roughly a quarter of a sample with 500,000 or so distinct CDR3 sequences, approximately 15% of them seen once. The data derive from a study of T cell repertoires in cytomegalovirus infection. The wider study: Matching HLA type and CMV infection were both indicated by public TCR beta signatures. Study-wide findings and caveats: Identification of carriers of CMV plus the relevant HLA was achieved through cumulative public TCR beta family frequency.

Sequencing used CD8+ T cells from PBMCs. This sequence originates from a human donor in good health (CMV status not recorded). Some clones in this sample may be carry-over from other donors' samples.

The CDR3 reads CASRMWSGPPYNEQFF. The CDR3 coding sequence is TGTGCCAGCAGAATGTGGAGTGGGCCCCCCTACAATGAGCAGTTCTTC. This chain uses TRBV11-2 with TRBJ2-1; D unresolved. Germline loops: CDR1 SGHAT, CDR2 FQNNGV. This CDR3 is 16 amino acids long. V was pared by 6 bases and J by 2 bases, with 17 bases between.